This T cell receptor (beta chain) came from a study of shared clonotypes between healthy human individuals. V was cut by 1 base and J by 0 bases, with 10 bases left in between. The CDR3 is 16 residues long. Germline V gene lookup returns CDR1 MGHRA and CDR2 YSYEKL. The assay was run at deep level. Method: immunoSEQ multiplex PCR; TCRdb's copy keeps in-frame clones and lacks some. The sample shows approximately 2,200,000 clones, 93% of them seen only once. The naive CD8 subset, CD45RO-negative cells positively selected for CCR7, excluded terminally differentiated effector memory CD45RA+ cells. Study donors comprised healthy, HIV-negative adults devoid of recent acute infection or vaccination. Those who donated, Caucasian adults without exception, all lived in Nashville, Tennessee.

The sample consisted of naive CD8+ T cells from PBMCs. This clonotype was sampled from a man between 18 and 35 years old in good health. Some clones in this sample may be carry-over from other donors' samples. The chain has TRBV4-1 and TRBJ1-5; D not certain. CDR3 residues: CASSQVTENSNQPQHF. The CDR3 DNA reads TGCGCCAGCAGCCAAGTAACAGAGAATAGCAATCAGCCCCAGCATTTT.